A single sample gave rise to the 23 T cell receptor beta chains below, sequenced in a study of blood T cell repertoires in COVID-19. Repertoires were generated with immunoSEQ multiplex PCR, while TCRdb's copy carries only in-frame clones and drops some. The sample has about 210,000 clones; roughly 80% are singletons. The sample consisted of peripheral blood. These receptors originate from a woman between 35 and 50 years old with active or convalescent COVID-19.

This clone showed up just once. This chain links TRBV11-2 with TRBJ1-5, with D tentatively TRBD1 (5 bases). V was pared by 5 bases and J by 5 bases, with 13 bases between. CDR3 length equals 14 residues. CDR1 is SGHAT and CDR2 is FQNNGV in the germline V gene. CDR3 amino acids: CASSVLGGDQPQHF. CDR3 nucleotides: TGTGCCAGCAGCGTCCTTGGGGGGGATCAGCCCCAGCATTTT.

This clone came up once. The chain links TRBV27 to TRBJ1-5, with 10 bases identical to TRBD1. The V and J ends lost 2 bases and 0 bases, in that order; junction bases with no gene match: 13. CDR3 length equals 20 residues. Germline V gives CDR1 MNHEY, CDR2 SMNVEV (reference sequence). CDR3 in DNA: TGTGCCAGCAGTTTAGCTCCGGGACAGGGGCCCTATTATAGCAATCAGCCCCAGCATTTT. Amino acids: CASSLAPGQGPYYSNQPQHF.

This clone is a singleton in its sample. The chain links TRBV25-1 to TRBJ2-7; a possible D gene is TRBD2 (7 bases). CDR3 length: 15 amino acids. Germline-derived CDR1 and CDR2 are MGHDK and SYGVNS. The V end was cut by 4 bases, the J end by 1 base, with 14 bases between. The chain's CDR3 is CASSVGGLNSYEQYF. CDR3 in DNA: TGTGCCAGCAGTGTGGGGGGGCTAAATTCCTACGAGCAGTACTTC.

This clone was observed a handful of times. The V gene is TRBV6-2 or TRBV6-3, the J gene TRBJ1-6; 11 bases are shared with TRBD1. The CDR3 length is 18 residues. Germline V gene lookup returns CDR1 MNHEY and CDR2 SVGEGT. The V and J ends lost 0 bases and 2 bases, in that order; junction bases with no gene match: 3. CDR3 sequence (DNA): TGTGCCAGCAGTTACTCCGGGACAGGGGGTGCCTATAATTCACCCCTCCACTTT. This codes for CASSYSGTGGAYNSPLHF.

The chain combines TRBV19 with TRBJ1-1; 8 bases are shared with TRBD1. The CDR3 contains 14 residues. V lost 4 bases to trimming and J lost 5 bases; unmatched junction nucleotides: 6. Germline loops: CDR1 LNHDA, CDR2 SQIVND (reference sequence). The CDR3 coding sequence is TGTGCCAGTAGTAATCAGGGGGCCCGAACTGAAGCTTTCTTT. Encoded protein: CASSNQGARTEAFF.

The chain links TRBV6-5 to TRBJ1-1; D is perhaps TRBD1 (5 bases). This CDR3 spans 14 amino acids. The V gene's germline CDR1 is MNHEY and CDR2 SVGAGI. Trimming removed 5 bases at V and 1 base at J, with 11 bases between. DNA of the CDR3: TGTGCCAGCAGTCCGGCGGGGGAGAACACTGAAGCTTTCTTT. This sequence encodes CASSPAGENTEAFF.

The J gene is TRBJ1-2, the V gene TRBV7-2, with 7 bases matching TRBD1. J was trimmed by 8 bases and V by 5 bases; bases with no gene match: 8. CDR3 length equals 13 residues. Germline-derived CDR1 and CDR2 are SGHTA and FQGNSA. The CDR3 nucleotides read TGTGCCAGCAGCCCACCGACAGGGAACGGCTACACCTTC. It specifies CASSPPTGNGYTF. The full variable domain, in which reference TRBV7-2 and TRBJ1-2 provide the parts outside the CDR3, is GAGVSQSPSNKVTEKGKDVELRCDPISGHTALYWYRQSLGQGLEFLIYFQGNSAPDKSGLPSDRFSAERTGGSVSTLTIQRTQQEDSAVYLCASSPPTGNGYTFGSGTRLTVV.

This clone was observed a few times. V and J are TRBV15 and TRBJ1-2, with D possibly matching TRBD1 (6 bases). The CDR3 has 16 amino acids. Germline loops: CDR1 LNHNV, CDR2 YYDKDF (reference sequence). V dropped 0 bases and J dropped 8 bases, with 19 bases sitting between them. CDR3 in amino acids: CATSRDTDRIGYGYTF. The CDR3 DNA follows: TGTGCCACCAGCAGAGACACCGACAGGATAGGATACGGCTACACCTTC.

V gene TRBV30 combines with J gene TRBJ1-2; tentatively, D is TRBD1 (5 bases). The V end lost 8 bases, the J end lost 4 bases, and 17 bases lay between the germline ends. The length of the CDR3 is 13 residues. From germline, CDR1 is GTSNPN and CDR2 SVGIG (reference sequence). The CDR3 spells CARLGVESYGYTF. CDR3 in DNA: TGTGCCCGGCTAGGGGTGGAAAGCTATGGCTACACCTTC.

The rearrangement links TRBV19 to TRBJ2-1; 9 nucleotides align to TRBD1. The trim removed 4 bases at V and 9 bases at J, leaving 10 bases unmatched. Per germline, CDR1 LNHDA and CDR2 SQIVND (reference sequence). This CDR3 contains 15 residues. As DNA, the CDR3 is TGTGCCAGTAGTAACAGGGACAGGGAATTAGGTGAGCAGTTCTTC. Its protein product is CASSNRDRELGEQFF.

This chain uses TRBV11-2 with TRBJ2-1, with TRBD1 matching over 10 bases. The germline gives CDR1 SGHAT, CDR2 FQNNGV. The ends lost 5 bases at V and 2 bases at J; junction bases unmatched: 12. The CDR3 is 18 residues long. CDR3 sequence reads: CASSESLPTGGPYNEQFF. Here the CDR3 DNA reads TGTGCCAGCAGCGAAAGCCTACCGACAGGGGGCCCCTACAATGAGCAGTTCTTC.

In nucleotides, the CDR3 is TGTGCCAGCAGACGGCCGGGACAGGACAATGAGCAGTTCTTC. Translation: CASRRPGQDNEQFF. This chain connects TRBV7-2 to TRBJ2-1; 8 nucleotides line up with TRBD1. V was pared by 6 bases and J by 5 bases, with 6 bases of the junction left unmatched. The germline CDR1 and CDR2 sequences are SGHTA and FQGNSA. CDR3 size: 14 residues.

The chain uses TRBV12-5 and TRBJ2-6; TRBD1 matches 7 bases. Germline assignment: CDR1 LGHNT and CDR2 FRNRAP. V lost 8 bases to trimming and J lost 0 bases; unmatched junction nucleotides: 7. The CDR3 runs to 16 residues. The CDR3 is CASCKTGFSGANVLTF. The CDR3 region has the DNA TGTGCTAGTTGTAAGACAGGGTTCTCTGGGGCCAACGTCCTGACTTTC.

V is TRBV5-8 and J is TRBJ2-7; D gene ambiguous. The ends were cut back, 1 base at V and 5 bases at J, with 13 bases in the middle. There are 14 residues in the CDR3. Germline values: CDR1 SGHTS, CDR2 YDEGEE. The CDR3 nucleotides read TGTGCCAGCAGCTTGAGTCCTGTGGAGCACGAGCAGTACTTC. It specifies CASSLSPVEHEQYF.

This chain joins TRBV19 and TRBJ1-1; no definite D call. V dropped 3 bases and J dropped 2 bases, with 10 bases sitting between them. Germline CDR1 LNHDA, CDR2 SQIVND (reference sequence). The CDR3 length is 14 residues. CDR3 DNA sequence: TGTGCCAGTAGTATGAGCAGGCTTAACACTGAAGCTTTCTTT. Amino acid sequence: CASSMSRLNTEAFF. The full variable domain, with the rest looked up from reference TRBV19 and TRBJ1-1, is DGGITQSPKYLFRKEGQNVTLSCEQNLNHDAMYWYRQDPGQGLRLIYYSQIVNDFQKGDIAEGYSVSREKKESFPLTVTSAQKNPTAFYLCASSMSRLNTEAFFGQGTRLTVV.

The chain has TRBV7-2 and TRBJ2-5; a possible D gene is TRBD2 (5 bases). Looked up from germline, CDR1 is SGHTA and CDR2 is FQGNSA. This CDR3 region has 14 residues. V lost 3 bases to trimming and J lost 5 bases, with 13 bases between them. The CDR3 here is CASSFRDRRETQYF. CDR3 DNA sequence: TGTGCCAGCAGCTTCCGGGATAGGAGGGAGACCCAGTACTTC.

The chain uses TRBV2 and TRBJ1-5, with 7 bases fitting TRBD1. The CDR3 has 15 residues. The germline gives CDR1 SNHLY, CDR2 FYNNEI. Trimming took 4 bases from V and 7 from J; bases not matched to a gene: 10. The DNA of the CDR3 is TGTGCCAGCAGTGGGCCAGGGGGGACCCTCCAGCCCCAGCATTTT. Protein sequence: CASSGPGGTLQPQHF.

This chain's CDR3 is CAIRVTGGERAFF. The CDR3 bases are TGTGCCATCAGAGTTACAGGGGGCGAAAGAGCTTTCTTT. The chain combines TRBV10-3 with TRBJ1-1; 9 nucleotides match TRBD1. The germline V gene has CDR1 ENHRY and CDR2 SYGVKD. This CDR3 has 13 amino acids. V trimming: 6 bases; J trimming: 10 bases; junction bases outside the gene matches: 9.

Regarding this clone: At the DNA level, this CDR3 is encoded by other sequences in the same sample as well. This chain connects TRBV7-2 to TRBJ2-5, with D possibly matching TRBD2 (6 bases). There are 14 residues in the CDR3. Per germline, CDR1 SGHTA and CDR2 FQGNSA. V was trimmed by 2 bases and J by 4 bases, leaving 11 bases between them. CDR3 region: CASSLTGGGETQYF. CDR3 nucleotides: TGTGCCAGCAGCTTAACCGGGGGAGGAGAGACCCAGTACTTC.

This clone was counted between two and nine times. This chain uses TRBV7-9 with TRBJ2-7, with 9 nucleotides matching TRBD1. The CDR3 sequence is 15 residues long. V lost 5 bases to trimming and J lost 5 bases; unmatched junction nucleotides: 10. Germline V CDR1 and CDR2: SEHNR, FQNEAQ (reference sequence). The CDR3: CASSPPGTGPNEQYF. DNA of the CDR3: TGTGCCAGCAGCCCCCCGGGGACAGGGCCTAACGAGCAGTACTTC.

This clone was counted a single time. V usage is TRBV5-1 and J usage is TRBJ1-1, with unresolved D. There are 14 residues in the CDR3. CDR1 and CDR2 from the germline V gene are SGHRS and YFSETQ. V shed 5 bases and J shed 1 base, with 12 bases lying between them. The CDR3 bases are TGCGCCAGCAGAAACGGACTCTGGAACACTGAAGCTTTCTTT. Amino acids: CASRNGLWNTEAFF. The complete variable domain, with remaining parts taken from reference TRBV5-1 and TRBJ1-1, reads KAGVTQTPRYLIKTRGQQVTLSCSPISGHRSVSWYQQTPGQGLQFLFEYFSETQRNKGNFPGRFSGRQFSNSRSEMNVSTLELGDSALYLCASRNGLWNTEAFFGQGTRLTVV.

The chain recombines TRBV11-3 with TRBJ2-1; 11 positions agree with TRBD2. The ends lost 6 bases at V and 3 bases at J; junction bases unmatched: 4. The germline V gene encodes CDR1 SGHNT and CDR2 YENEEA. This CDR3 has 15 amino acids. CDR3: CASSHTSGGYNEQFF. In nucleotides, the CDR3 is TGTGCCAGCAGTCACACTAGCGGGGGCTACAATGAGCAGTTCTTC.

V usage is TRBV4-3 and J usage is TRBJ2-1; a weak D match, TRBD2 (5 bases). The CDR3 runs to 16 residues. CDR1 is LGHNA, CDR2 YSLEER, per germline. Between the trimmed V and J ends, which lost 3 bases and 4 bases, there was a span of 16 bases. The CDR3 reads CASSHAESRLYNEQFF. Here the CDR3 DNA reads TGCGCCAGCAGCCATGCTGAGTCTCGACTATACAATGAGCAGTTCTTC.